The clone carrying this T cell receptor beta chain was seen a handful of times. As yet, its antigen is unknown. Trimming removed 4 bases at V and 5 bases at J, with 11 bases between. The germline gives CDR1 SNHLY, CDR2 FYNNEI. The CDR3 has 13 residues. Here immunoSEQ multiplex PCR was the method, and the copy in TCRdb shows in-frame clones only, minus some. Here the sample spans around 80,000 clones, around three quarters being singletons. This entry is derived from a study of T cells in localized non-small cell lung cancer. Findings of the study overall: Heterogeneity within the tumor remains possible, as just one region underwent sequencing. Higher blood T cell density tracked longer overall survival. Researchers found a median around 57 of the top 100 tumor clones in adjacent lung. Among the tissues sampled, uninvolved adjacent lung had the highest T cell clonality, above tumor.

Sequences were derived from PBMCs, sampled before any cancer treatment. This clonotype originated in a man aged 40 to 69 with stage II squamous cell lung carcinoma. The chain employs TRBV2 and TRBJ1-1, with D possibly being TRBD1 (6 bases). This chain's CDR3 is CASSGGGHTEAFF. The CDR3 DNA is TGTGCCAGCAGTGGAGGGGGGCATACTGAAGCTTTCTTT.